The rows below give T cell receptor beta chains drawn from one sample of a study of blood T cells in healthy people across ages. Each CDR3 protein is one row after TCRdb ran MiXCR on the 5' RACE reads. Seen here are some 1.5 million distinct CDR3 sequences, about 30% observed once, and the top ten hold 7.7%. The sequenced sample consisted of blood. These receptors all come from a woman aged 25 to 45 in good health. The CDR3 runs from the conserved cysteine through the conserved F or W. Clone size is stated in some rows and not others, as once, few, many or a class when expanded.

TRBV27	TRBJ2-5	-	CASKLTGLAGGETQYF
TRBV2	TRBJ2-3	few	CASGNREASPTQYF
TRBV4-3	TRBJ2-7	many	CASSQALAGALYEQYF
TRBV29-1	TRBJ2-1	-	CSVSRGQLAGGNEQFF
TRBV18	TRBJ1-4	-	CASSPSPVANEKLFF
TRBV15	TRBJ2-7	-	CATSRESPGEQYF
TRBV12-3/TRBV12-4	TRBJ1-6	-	CASTGENNSPLHF
TRBV7-9	TRBJ1-1	few	CASSLGSETLERQTEAFF
TRBV6-2/TRBV6-3	TRBJ2-4	many	CASSYSLPPGKNIQYF
TRBV7-7	TRBJ2-1	few	CASSPQTGLYNEQFF
TRBV7-2	TRBJ2-5	many	CASSLLSYQETQYF
TRBV15	TRBJ2-5	-	CATSRDRTTGRRETQYF
TRBV20-1	TRBJ2-1	-	CSARETSGINEQFF
TRBV20-1	TRBJ2-2	-	CSARDSYEEGTGELFF
TRBV9	TRBJ2-4	many	CASSAYGVTNIQYF
TRBV5-5	TRBJ1-2	-	CASRTNRGPDYGYTF
TRBV20-1	TRBJ1-5	few	CSALGTGVGYSNQPQHF
TRBV29-1	TRBJ1-2	many	CSVLPGLNYGYTF
TRBV12-3/TRBV12-4	TRBJ1-1	few	CAGSLPRQVPEAFF
TRBV7-9	TRBJ1-2	-	CASSPAADGYTF
TRBV7-2	TRBJ2-2	-	CASSSQGLYTGELFF
TRBV10-3	TRBJ2-2	-	CAIRSGSLNTGELFF
TRBV5-1	TRBJ2-7	many	CASSLVAGETYEQYF
TRBV2	TRBJ2-5	few	CASSEVTGRETQYF